This is a list of T cell receptor beta chains from one sample in a study of radiation and T cells in renal cell carcinoma. Using immunoSEQ multiplex PCR, the repertoire was profiled, and TCRdb retains in-frame clones only, with some absent. The data contain 120,000 or so clones, approximately 85% of them singletons. Here the sequenced sample was blood, taken from a patient whose treatment included radiotherapy and nephrectomy. These TCRs come from a man between 45 and 60 years old with renal cell carcinoma. CDR3s include the opening cysteine and the closing phenylalanine or tryptophan. Fields, in order: V gene, D gene, J gene, clone size, CDR3 DNA, CDR3 protein. D genes are given only for firm matches. For some rows the clone size is stated as once, few or many, or as a class when expanded; others skip it.

v_gene: TRBV6-5; d_gene: TRBD1; j_gene: TRBJ1-2; abundance: few; CDR3nt: TGTGCCAGCAGCAACCAGGGGGGCGCTAGCTATGGCTACACCTTC; CDR3aa: CASSNQGGASYGYTF
v_gene: TRBV6-1; d_gene: -; j_gene: TRBJ2-7; abundance: -; CDR3nt: TGTGCCAGCAGTGAAACGGGGCCTACCTACGAGCAGTACTTC; CDR3aa: CASSETGPTYEQYF
v_gene: TRBV19; d_gene: -; j_gene: TRBJ2-1; abundance: -; CDR3nt: TGTGCCAGTAGTACCCAAAACTACAATGAGCAGTTCTTC; CDR3aa: CASSTQNYNEQFF
v_gene: TRBV14; d_gene: -; j_gene: TRBJ1-6; abundance: few; CDR3nt: TGTGCCAGCAGCCAAAGGGGACTGGTTAATTCACCCCTCCACTTT; CDR3aa: CASSQRGLVNSPLHF
v_gene: TRBV10-2; d_gene: -; j_gene: TRBJ1-1; abundance: -; CDR3nt: TGCGCCAGCAGGTGGGGGAACACTGAAGCTTTCTTT; CDR3aa: CASRWGNTEAFF
v_gene: TRBV11-2; d_gene: -; j_gene: TRBJ2-2; abundance: -; CDR3nt: TGTGCCAGCGGACCTAGACGGGACACCGGGGAGCTGTTTTTT; CDR3aa: CASGPRRDTGELFF
v_gene: TRBV27; d_gene: -; j_gene: TRBJ1-2; abundance: -; CDR3nt: TGTGCCAGCAGTTTGGACAGAGCTAACTATGGCTACACCTTC; CDR3aa: CASSLDRANYGYTF
v_gene: TRBV4-3; d_gene: TRBD2; j_gene: TRBJ2-3; abundance: -; CDR3nt: TGCGCCAGCAGCCAAGATATAAGCGGGGGGGACTACACAGATACGCAGTATTTT; CDR3aa: CASSQDISGGDYTDTQYF
v_gene: TRBV5-1; d_gene: -; j_gene: TRBJ2-7; abundance: -; CDR3nt: TGCGCCAGCAGCTTATCGCTTAACTACGAGCAGTACTTC; CDR3aa: CASSLSLNYEQYF
v_gene: TRBV7-2; d_gene: -; j_gene: TRBJ1-2; abundance: medium-sized; CDR3nt: TGTGCCAGCAGCTTTGCCTATGGCTACACCTTC; CDR3aa: CASSFAYGYTF
v_gene: TRBV28; d_gene: TRBD1; j_gene: TRBJ2-5; abundance: -; CDR3nt: TGTGCCAGCAGTTTTTCGGGGACAGGGGGGGAGACCCAGTACTTC; CDR3aa: CASSFSGTGGETQYF
v_gene: TRBV5-1; d_gene: TRBD2; j_gene: TRBJ2-1; abundance: once; CDR3nt: TGCGCCAGCAGCTTTCACATCCCGGGACTAGCGGGGAATGAGCAGTTCTTC; CDR3aa: CASSFHIPGLAGNEQFF
v_gene: TRBV7-2; d_gene: -; j_gene: TRBJ1-5; abundance: -; CDR3nt: TGTGCCAGCAGCTTAGGGGCAGACTATAGCAATCAGCCCCAGCATTTT; CDR3aa: CASSLGADYSNQPQHF
v_gene: TRBV7-6; d_gene: -; j_gene: TRBJ2-2; abundance: -; CDR3nt: TGTGCCAGCAGCTTAATACAGAGGAACACCGGGGAGCTGTTTTTT; CDR3aa: CASSLIQRNTGELFF
v_gene: TRBV5-1; d_gene: -; j_gene: TRBJ2-1; abundance: -; CDR3nt: TGCGCCAGCAGCTTGGTGGGTAGCTCCTACAATGAGCAGTTCTTC; CDR3aa: CASSLVGSSYNEQFF
v_gene: TRBV9; d_gene: TRBD2; j_gene: TRBJ2-1; abundance: -; CDR3nt: TGTGCCAGCAGCGCTAAAGCGGGAGGTTCCTACAATGAGCAGTTCTTC; CDR3aa: CASSAKAGGSYNEQFF
v_gene: TRBV4-2; d_gene: TRBD2; j_gene: TRBJ2-1; abundance: -; CDR3nt: TGTGCCAGCAGCCAAAGGACTAGCGGGGACAATGAGCAGTTCTTC; CDR3aa: CASSQRTSGDNEQFF
v_gene: TRBV19; d_gene: -; j_gene: TRBJ2-7; abundance: -; CDR3nt: TGTGCCAGTAGTATCCAACCCCTGAGGGGCGAGCAGTACTTC; CDR3aa: CASSIQPLRGEQYF
v_gene: TRBV9; d_gene: -; j_gene: TRBJ2-3; abundance: once; CDR3nt: TGTGCCAGCAGCGAAACAGGGTTCAGAGATACGCAGTATTTT; CDR3aa: CASSETGFRDTQYF
v_gene: TRBV11-3; d_gene: -; j_gene: TRBJ2-1; abundance: -; CDR3nt: TGTGCCAGCAGCTTAGAACTGCAGCCAGGGGACAATGAGCAGTTCTTC; CDR3aa: CASSLELQPGDNEQFF
v_gene: TRBV11-3; d_gene: TRBD1; j_gene: TRBJ2-5; abundance: -; CDR3nt: TGTGCCAGCAGCCCCCGGACAGGGGCAGGAGAGACCCAGTACTTC; CDR3aa: CASSPRTGAGETQYF
v_gene: TRBV29-1; d_gene: TRBD1; j_gene: TRBJ2-7; abundance: -; CDR3nt: TGCAGCGTTGGGGCCAGGGGGAGTTTCTACGAGCAGTACTTC; CDR3aa: CSVGARGSFYEQYF
v_gene: TRBV7-2; d_gene: -; j_gene: TRBJ1-3; abundance: -; CDR3nt: TGTGCCAGCAGCTTGACGGGGGCTGGAAACACCATATATTTT; CDR3aa: CASSLTGAGNTIYF
v_gene: TRBV18; d_gene: -; j_gene: TRBJ2-1; abundance: few; CDR3nt: TGTGCCAGCTCACACCTCGCAGGGGTCAATGAGCAGTTCTTC; CDR3aa: CASSHLAGVNEQFF
v_gene: TRBV9; d_gene: -; j_gene: TRBJ1-4; abundance: -; CDR3nt: TGTGCCAGCAGCTCGTTGGACGGAAATGAAAAACTGTTTTTT; CDR3aa: CASSSLDGNEKLFF
v_gene: TRBV5-1; d_gene: -; j_gene: TRBJ1-1; abundance: -; CDR3nt: TGCGCCAGCAGCTTGGCCCGAGAGAACACTGAAGCTTTCTTT; CDR3aa: CASSLARENTEAFF
v_gene: TRBV27; d_gene: -; j_gene: TRBJ1-2; abundance: once; CDR3nt: TGTGCCAGCAGTCAGGGTCTAACCTCCCCCAACGGCAACTATGGCTACACCTTC; CDR3aa: CASSQGLTSPNGNYGYTF
v_gene: TRBV7-8; d_gene: -; j_gene: TRBJ1-4; abundance: -; CDR3nt: TGTGCCAGCAGCCCGCGGGGGGAGGGGGTAACTAATGAAAAACTGTTTTTT; CDR3aa: CASSPRGEGVTNEKLFF
v_gene: TRBV28; d_gene: TRBD1; j_gene: TRBJ1-1; abundance: -; CDR3nt: TGTGCCAGCAGTCGTACCCGACAGGGACGCACTGAAGCTTTCTTT; CDR3aa: CASSRTRQGRTEAFF
v_gene: TRBV6-6; d_gene: TRBD2; j_gene: TRBJ2-7; abundance: -; CDR3nt: TGTGCCAGCAGAATGGGCGGGAGTGAGTCCTACGAGCAGTACTTC; CDR3aa: CASRMGGSESYEQYF
v_gene: TRBV7-6; d_gene: TRBD2; j_gene: TRBJ2-1; abundance: -; CDR3nt: TGTGCCAGCAGCCTCAATGGACGGGGGGGCCACAATGAGCAGTTCTTC; CDR3aa: CASSLNGRGGHNEQFF
v_gene: TRBV19; d_gene: TRBD2; j_gene: TRBJ2-1; abundance: -; CDR3nt: TGTGCCAGTAGTATACGCACTAGCGGTTACAATGAGCAGTTCTTC; CDR3aa: CASSIRTSGYNEQFF
v_gene: TRBV5-6; d_gene: -; j_gene: TRBJ2-5; abundance: -; CDR3nt: TGTGCCAGCAGCTTGGGCGGAGGTTGGCAAGAGACCCAGTACTTC; CDR3aa: CASSLGGGWQETQYF
v_gene: TRBV6-1; d_gene: -; j_gene: TRBJ1-5; abundance: -; CDR3nt: TGTGCCAGCAGTGAAGATCAGCCCCAGCATTTT; CDR3aa: CASSEDQPQHF
v_gene: TRBV30; d_gene: -; j_gene: TRBJ2-7; abundance: -; CDR3nt: TGTGCCTGGAACAGCCGGTACTACGAGCAGTACTTC; CDR3aa: CAWNSRYYEQYF
v_gene: TRBV7-3; d_gene: -; j_gene: TRBJ2-1; abundance: -; CDR3nt: TGTGCCAGCAGCTTAACCCCGGAGGTGATCGATGAGCAGTTCTTC; CDR3aa: CASSLTPEVIDEQFF
v_gene: TRBV6-6; d_gene: TRBD1; j_gene: TRBJ1-4; abundance: -; CDR3nt: TGTGCCAGCAGCAGGGACAGGAATGAAAAACTGTTTTTT; CDR3aa: CASSRDRNEKLFF
v_gene: TRBV19; d_gene: -; j_gene: TRBJ1-5; abundance: once; CDR3nt: TGTGCCAGTAGTCGACAGCTACAAAGGGATAGCAATCAGCCCCAGCATTTT; CDR3aa: CASSRQLQRDSNQPQHF
v_gene: TRBV27; d_gene: -; j_gene: TRBJ1-1; abundance: -; CDR3nt: TGTGCCAGCACCTCCAGAGTGAACACTGAAGCTTTCTTT; CDR3aa: CASTSRVNTEAFF
v_gene: TRBV5-1; d_gene: -; j_gene: TRBJ2-5; abundance: -; CDR3nt: TGCGCCAGCAGCCCCTGGACTAAGGGGGGAGAGACCCAGTACTTC; CDR3aa: CASSPWTKGGETQYF
v_gene: TRBV18; d_gene: -; j_gene: TRBJ2-1; abundance: once; CDR3nt: TGTGCCAGCTCCGACCGGAGGGATGAGCAGTTCTTC; CDR3aa: CASSDRRDEQFF
v_gene: TRBV18; d_gene: TRBD1; j_gene: TRBJ1-2; abundance: -; CDR3nt: TGTGCCAGCTCACCCTCCGGACAGGGGAACTATGGCTACACCTTC; CDR3aa: CASSPSGQGNYGYTF
v_gene: TRBV27; d_gene: -; j_gene: TRBJ1-1; abundance: -; CDR3nt: TGTGCCAGCAGTTTATCTCGGGGGGCCACTGAAGCTTTCTTT; CDR3aa: CASSLSRGATEAFF
v_gene: TRBV4-3; d_gene: -; j_gene: TRBJ2-7; abundance: once; CDR3nt: TGCGCCAGCAGCCAAGCCCAGGGAACAGGGAACTACGAGCAGTACTTC; CDR3aa: CASSQAQGTGNYEQYF
v_gene: TRBV13; d_gene: TRBD1; j_gene: TRBJ1-1; abundance: -; CDR3nt: TGTGCCAGCAGCTTAGTGAATGACAGGGGAGAATACATGAACACTGAAGCTTTCTTT; CDR3aa: CASSLVNDRGEYMNTEAFF
v_gene: TRBV5-4; d_gene: -; j_gene: TRBJ2-5; abundance: -; CDR3nt: TGTGCCAGCAGTCAGATTACAGGGAAGGGAGAGACCCAGTACTTC; CDR3aa: CASSQITGKGETQYF
v_gene: TRBV30; d_gene: -; j_gene: TRBJ2-3; abundance: -; CDR3nt: TGTGCCTGGGCCCGGTTGGAGCGGGCAGATACGCAGTATTTT; CDR3aa: CAWARLERADTQYF
v_gene: TRBV19; d_gene: TRBD1; j_gene: TRBJ1-5; abundance: -; CDR3nt: TGTGCCAGTGAAAGGTGGGGACAGGGCGGCAATCAGCCCCAGCATTTT; CDR3aa: CASERWGQGGNQPQHF
v_gene: TRBV30; d_gene: -; j_gene: TRBJ1-2; abundance: -; CDR3nt: TGTGCCTGGAGTAGGGGCGGCTATGGCTACACCTTC; CDR3aa: CAWSRGGYGYTF
v_gene: TRBV5-1; d_gene: TRBD2; j_gene: TRBJ2-1; abundance: -; CDR3nt: TGCGCCAGCAGCCCCGGGACTAGCGCCGCTTCCAATGAGCAGTTCTTC; CDR3aa: CASSPGTSAASNEQFF
v_gene: TRBV6-1; d_gene: -; j_gene: TRBJ1-5; abundance: -; CDR3nt: TGTGCCAGCAGTGAGCAGACGGGGACTGATCAGCCCCAGCATTTT; CDR3aa: CASSEQTGTDQPQHF
v_gene: TRBV5-1; d_gene: -; j_gene: TRBJ2-2; abundance: -; CDR3nt: TGCGCCAGCAGCTTTGAGGGTAACACCGGGGAGCTGTTTTTT; CDR3aa: CASSFEGNTGELFF
v_gene: TRBV29-1; d_gene: -; j_gene: TRBJ2-2; abundance: few; CDR3nt: TGCAGCGGATCCGCGAGTGGCGGGGAGCTGTTTTTT; CDR3aa: CSGSASGGELFF
v_gene: TRBV2; d_gene: TRBD1; j_gene: TRBJ1-1; abundance: few; CDR3nt: TGTGCCAGCAGTTTGACAGGGGGCGGAGACACTGAAGCTTTCTTT; CDR3aa: CASSLTGGGDTEAFF
v_gene: TRBV7-2; d_gene: -; j_gene: TRBJ1-5; abundance: -; CDR3nt: TGTGCCAGCAGCCAAGGGCCAAATCAGCCCCAGCATTTT; CDR3aa: CASSQGPNQPQHF
v_gene: TRBV30; d_gene: -; j_gene: TRBJ2-5; abundance: -; CDR3nt: TGTGCCTGGAGTGTAGGGGGGGAGACCCAGTACTTC; CDR3aa: CAWSVGGETQYF
v_gene: TRBV4-1; d_gene: TRBD1; j_gene: TRBJ2-7; abundance: -; CDR3nt: TGCGCCAGCAGCCAAGATTTAGGACAGGGGGCGCGAATTAGGTATGACGAGCAGTACTTC; CDR3aa: CASSQDLGQGARIRYDEQYF
v_gene: TRBV9; d_gene: -; j_gene: TRBJ2-3; abundance: -; CDR3nt: TGTGCCAGCAGCGTAGTTGGGGTTGCAACAGATACGCAGTATTTT; CDR3aa: CASSVVGVATDTQYF